These 24 T cell receptor beta chains originate from one sample sequenced in a study of cytomegalovirus exposure and HLA in healthy donors. The PCR had 60 Vbeta and 13 Jbeta primers. Libraries were prepared by immunoSEQ multiplex PCR; TCRdb keeps only in-frame clonotypes and omits some of them. The data hold around 40,000 clones, with 60% to 85% observed a single time. Sequenced: PBMCs. The receptors stem from a man aged 25 to 40 in good health and CMV-seronegative.

This clone has just one count. V gene TRBV11-3 combines with J gene TRBJ2-3; 8 positions match TRBD1. There are 12 residues in the CDR3. Trimming took 5 bases from V and 6 from J; bases not matched to a gene: 1. Germline V gene data show CDR1 as SGHNT and CDR2 as YENEEA. For the CDR3, the DNA is TGTGCCAGCAGCGACAGGGGTGATACGCAGTATTTT. As protein: CASSDRGDTQYF.

The chain links TRBV9 to TRBJ2-5, with D possibly TRBD2 on 6 matching bases. There are 18 residues in the CDR3. The V and J ends lost 3 bases and 4 bases respectively, with 25 bases between them. The germline V gene encodes CDR1 SGDLS and CDR2 YYNGEE. In DNA, the CDR3 is TGTGCCAGCAGCGATCAATCTCAATACCGGGACTCAGGAGAGACCCAGTACTTC. This translates into CASSDQSQYRDSGETQYF.

This clone was recorded a few times. This chain joins TRBV11-2 and TRBJ2-7; TRBD2 might be the D (5 bases). Germline CDR1 is SGHAT and CDR2 is FQNNGV. The CDR3 is 14 amino acids. V lost 8 bases and J 5 bases, leaving 19 bases between the germline ends. The CDR3 sequence: CASLPGNLGHEQYF. In DNA, the CDR3 is TGTGCCAGCTTACCGGGAAACCTAGGCCACGAGCAGTACTTC.

The chain carries TRBV7-8 and TRBJ2-7, with D tentatively TRBD2 (6 bases). The CDR3 extends over 15 amino acids. Germline assignment: CDR1 SGHVS and CDR2 FQNEAQ. V lost 1 base and J lost 3, with 13 bases in between. CDR3 amino acids: CASSLGGGRDYEQYF. CDR3 DNA: TGTGCCAGCAGCTTAGGAGGCGGGCGGGACTACGAGCAGTACTTC.

The rearrangement joins TRBV30 to TRBJ2-5; D might be TRBD2 (5 bases). Per germline, CDR1 GTSNPN and CDR2 SVGIG (reference sequence). Trimming cost V 4 bases and J 1 base, with 10 bases left between them. CDR3 length equals 13 residues. CDR3 DNA sequence: TGTGCCTGGACCTGGGGAGCCCAAGAGACCCAGTACTTC. This sequence encodes CAWTWGAQETQYF.

The chain couples TRBV27 to TRBJ1-2; tentatively, D is TRBD1 (5 bases). This CDR3 contains 14 residues. Germline CDR1 and CDR2: MNHEY and SMNVEV (reference sequence). The V and J ends lost 5 bases and 8 bases respectively, with 18 bases between them. The CDR3 reads CASSAMQGVRGYTF. CDR3 in DNA: TGTGCCAGCAGTGCCATGCAGGGCGTGCGCGGCTACACCTTC.

The CDR3 loop reads CASSSDLLSGSYEQYF. The CDR3 region has the DNA TGTGCCAGCAGCTCCGACCTACTTAGCGGGAGCTACGAGCAGTACTTC. J is TRBJ2-7 and V is TRBV11-2; 9 bases agree with TRBD2. The germline V gene has CDR1 SGHAT and CDR2 FQNNGV. V gave up 4 bases and J gave up 3 bases; unmatched junction bases: 10. There are 16 residues in the CDR3.

The chain uses TRBV11-2 and TRBJ2-1; 11 bases align to TRBD2. V was pared by 2 bases and J by 9 bases, with 15 bases of the junction left unmatched. The CDR3 covers 18 residues. CDR1 is SGHAT, CDR2 FQNNGV, per germline. The CDR3 DNA reads TGTGCCAGCAGCTTACCCTTGGCTACTAGCGGGAGAGGAAGTGAGCAGTTCTTC. Its translation: CASSLPLATSGRGSEQFF.

V and J are TRBV14 and TRBJ2-7; maybe TRBD2 (6 bases). This CDR3 is built from 16 residues. The V gene's germline CDR1 is SGHDN and CDR2 FVKESK. V was cut by 5 bases and J by 0 bases, with 17 bases left in between. CDR3 coding DNA: TGTGCCAGCAGCTTCCTCGGAGGACTAAGCTCCTACGAGCAGTACTTC. Translated: CASSFLGGLSSYEQYF.

This clone was seen once. The chain combines TRBV6-5 with TRBJ1-4, with a tentative D call TRBD1 (6 bases). The germline V gene has CDR1 MNHEY and CDR2 SVGAGI. The CDR3 has 15 amino acids. The V end lost 6 bases, the J end lost 6 bases, and 17 bases lay between the germline ends. DNA of the CDR3: TGTGCCAGCAGCCCTGGGACACCTCTTCATGAAAAACTGTTTTTT. This gives the protein CASSPGTPLHEKLFF.

The chain employs TRBV7-9 and TRBJ2-1; TRBD2 is a possible D gene (5 bases). The CDR3 consists of 14 residues. V lost 5 bases and J lost 7, with 15 bases in between. The germline gives CDR1 SEHNR, CDR2 FQNEAQ (reference sequence). CDR3 nucleotide sequence: TGTGCCAGCAGCAATGAACTAGATTGGAATGAGCAGTTCTTC. Translated, it gives CASSNELDWNEQFF.

The chain recombines TRBV30 with TRBJ2-7; a possible D gene is TRBD2 (6 bases). In germline, CDR1 is GTSNPN, CDR2 SVGIG (reference sequence). With 1 base removed from V and 4 bases from J, the gap between germline ends came to 14 bases. CDR3 length: 14 amino acids. The CDR3 coding sequence is TGTGCCTGGAGTGGGGAGGCCCCTCCGTACGAGCAGTACTTC. Translating it yields CAWSGEAPPYEQYF.

This sequence joins TRBV28 and TRBJ2-7; 15 bases are a match to TRBD2. Trimming cost V 5 bases and J 6 bases; bases outside gene matches: 17. The CDR3 totals 19 residues. The germline V gene encodes CDR1 MDHEN and CDR2 SYDVKM. The CDR3 coding sequence is TGTGCCAGCAGTACAAATACCGGGACTAGCGGGAGGTCCGCACTCGAGCAGTACTTC. Translated: CASSTNTGTSGRSALEQYF.

This chain connects TRBV27 to TRBJ1-4; D is possibly TRBD1 (5 bases). CDR1 is MNHEY, CDR2 SMNVEV, per germline (reference sequence). V was clipped by 6 bases and J by 5 bases, with 16 bases between them. The CDR3 loop spans 15 amino acids. CDR3 sequence (DNA): TGTGCCAGCAGCTTACAGGTCCCCCTAAATGAAAAACTGTTTTTT. Translation gives CASSLQVPLNEKLFF. Full variable domain (missing parts from reference TRBV27 and TRBJ1-4): EAQVTQNPRYLITVTGKKLTVTCSQNMNHEYMSWYRQDPGLGLRQIYYSMNVEVTDKGDVPEGYKVSRKEKRNFPLILESPSPNQTSLYFCASSLQVPLNEKLFFGSGTQLSVL.

J is TRBJ2-7 and V is TRBV5-8, with a weak D call TRBD1 (5 bases). V lost 1 base, J lost 5 bases, and 10 bases lay in between. The CDR3 consists of 13 residues. Germline assignment: CDR1 SGHTS and CDR2 YDEGEE. CDR3 DNA: TGTGCCAGCAGCTTGACAGGAACCCACGAGCAGTACTTC. Translated: CASSLTGTHEQYF. The full variable domain, with the rest looked up from reference TRBV5-8 and TRBJ2-7, is EAGVTQSPTHLIKTRGQQATLRCSPISGHTSVYWYQQALGLGLQFLLWYDEGEERNRGNFPPRFSGRQFPNYSSELNVNALELEDSALYLCASSLTGTHEQYFGPGTRLTVT.

The chain couples TRBV6-6 to TRBJ2-2; D gene ambiguous. Per germline, CDR1 MNHNY and CDR2 SVGAGI (reference sequence). This CDR3 has 12 amino acids. V dropped 7 bases and J dropped 1 base, with 4 bases sitting between them. CDR3 DNA sequence: TGTGCCAGCAACGGGAACACCGGGGAGCTGTTTTTT. Translation: CASNGNTGELFF.

The V and J genes are TRBV28 and TRBJ2-5; 15 bases line up with TRBD2. The J call may be mistaken, given a closer DNA end match to TRBJ2-7. The CDR3 length is 19 residues. CDR1 is MDHEN and CDR2 is SYDVKM in the germline V gene. The CDR3 reads CASSTNTGTSGRSALEQYF. As DNA, the CDR3 is TGTGCCAGCAGTACAAATACCGGGACTAGCGGGAGGTCCGCACTCGAGCAGTACTTC.

The chain's CDR3 is CAWSPTSNTEAFF. Written as DNA, the CDR3 is TGTGCCTGGAGCCCAACATCGAACACTGAAGCTTTCTTT. The V and J genes are TRBV30 and TRBJ1-1; D not resolved. CDR1 and CDR2 from the germline V gene are GTSNPN and SVGIG (reference sequence). The CDR3 spans 13 residues. V gave up 3 bases and J gave up 1 base, with 9 bases separating them.

This clone has only a few counts. The gene calls are TRBV4-3 and TRBJ1-3; possibly TRBD1 for D (6 bases). The CDR3 spans 15 residues. Germline CDR1 LGHNA, CDR2 YSLEER. V dropped 2 bases and J dropped 2 bases, with 10 bases sitting between them. The CDR3 is CASSQRGGTGNTIYF. The CDR3 DNA sequence: TGCGCCAGCAGCCAAAGAGGGGGTACTGGAAACACCATATATTTT.

The J gene is TRBJ2-2, the V gene TRBV27; D remains ambiguous. CDR1 and CDR2 from the germline V gene are MNHEY and SMNVEV (reference sequence). With 0 bases removed from V and 1 base from J, the gap between germline ends came to 6 bases. The CDR3 consists of 15 residues. CDR3 protein: CASSLSPGNTGELFF. The CDR3 DNA follows: TGTGCCAGCAGTTTATCTCCCGGGAACACCGGGGAGCTGTTTTTT.

The chain carries TRBV7-2 and TRBJ2-7, with D maybe TRBD2 (7 bases). Trimming removed 1 base at V and 7 bases at J, with 17 bases between. Germline CDR1 is SGHTA and CDR2 is FQGNSA. The length of the CDR3 is 15 residues. The CDR3 loop is CASSLDWGRGWEQYF. Here the CDR3 DNA reads TGTGCCAGCAGCTTAGATTGGGGGCGGGGGTGGGAGCAGTACTTC.

The CDR3 reads CASSLATVNTEAFF. The CDR3 nucleotides are TGTGCCAGCAGCTTAGCGACAGTTAACACTGAAGCTTTCTTT. This chain links TRBV7-2 with TRBJ1-1; perhaps TRBD1 as D (5 bases). Trimming stripped 0 bases from V and 2 bases from J, with 7 bases between. There are 14 residues in the CDR3. The germline gives CDR1 SGHTA, CDR2 FQGNSA.

This chain links TRBV11-2 with TRBJ1-1; tentative D call: TRBD1 (5 bases). Germline V gene data show CDR1 as SGHAT and CDR2 as FQNNGV. The CDR3 spans 17 residues. Trimming pared 8 bases from V and 1 base from J, leaving 23 bases between. CDR3 coding DNA: TGTGCCAGCCGCTCTCGAACGGCGCGTGGGGCGAACACTGAAGCTTTCTTT. This gives the protein CASRSRTARGANTEAFF.

The chain recombines TRBV18 with TRBJ2-5; 7 nucleotides match TRBD2. Per the germline V gene, CDR1 is KGHSH and CDR2 is LQKENI. J gave up 5 bases and V 5 bases, and 5 bases lay outside the gene matches. This CDR3 is built from 13 residues. The CDR3 coding sequence is TGTGCCAGCTCAGGCGGGAGTAAGGAGACCCAGTACTTC. It yields the protein CASSGGSKETQYF.